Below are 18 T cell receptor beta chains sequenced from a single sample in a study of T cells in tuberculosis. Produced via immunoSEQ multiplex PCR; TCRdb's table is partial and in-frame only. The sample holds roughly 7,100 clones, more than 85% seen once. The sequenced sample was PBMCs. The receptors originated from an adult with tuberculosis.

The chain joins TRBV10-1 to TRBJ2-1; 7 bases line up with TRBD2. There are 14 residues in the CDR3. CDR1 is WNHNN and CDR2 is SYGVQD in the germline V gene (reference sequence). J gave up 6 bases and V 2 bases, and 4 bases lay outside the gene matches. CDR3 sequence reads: CASSEREVGNEQFF. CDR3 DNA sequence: TGCGCCAGCAGTGAGCGGGAGGTTGGCAATGAGCAGTTCTTC.

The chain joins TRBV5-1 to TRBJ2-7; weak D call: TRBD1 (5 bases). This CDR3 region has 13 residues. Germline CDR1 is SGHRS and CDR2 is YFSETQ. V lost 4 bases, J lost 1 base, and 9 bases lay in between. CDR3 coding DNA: TGCGCCAGCAGCAAAGGGGAATCCTACGAGCAGTACTTC. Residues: CASSKGESYEQYF. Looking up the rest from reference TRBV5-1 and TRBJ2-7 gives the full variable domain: KAGVTQTPRYLIKTRGQQVTLSCSPISGHRSVSWYQQTPGQGLQFLFEYFSETQRNKGNFPGRFSGRQFSNSRSEMNVSTLELGDSALYLCASSKGESYEQYFGPGTRLTVT.

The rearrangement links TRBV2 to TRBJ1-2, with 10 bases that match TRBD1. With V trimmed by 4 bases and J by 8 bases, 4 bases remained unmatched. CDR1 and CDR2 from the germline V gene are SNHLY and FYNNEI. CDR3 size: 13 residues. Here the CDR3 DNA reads TGTGCCAGCAGTGCTGACAGGGGGCAAGGCTACACCTTC. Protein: CASSADRGQGYTF. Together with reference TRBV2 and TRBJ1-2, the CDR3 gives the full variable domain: EPEVTQTPSHQVTQMGQEVILRCVPISNHLYFYWYRQILGQKVEFLVSFYNNEISEKSEIFDDQFSVERPDGSNFTLKIRSTKLEDSAMYFCASSADRGQGYTFGSGTRLTVV.

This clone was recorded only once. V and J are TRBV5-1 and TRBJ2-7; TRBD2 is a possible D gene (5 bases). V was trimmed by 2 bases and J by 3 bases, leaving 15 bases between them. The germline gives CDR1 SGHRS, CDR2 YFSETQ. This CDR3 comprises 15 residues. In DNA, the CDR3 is TGCGCCAGCAGCTTAGACCTGAGGGCGAGCTACGAGCAGTACTTC. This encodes CASSLDLRASYEQYF. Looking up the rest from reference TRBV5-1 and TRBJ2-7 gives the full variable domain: KAGVTQTPRYLIKTRGQQVTLSCSPISGHRSVSWYQQTPGQGLQFLFEYFSETQRNKGNFPGRFSGRQFSNSRSEMNVSTLELGDSALYLCASSLDLRASYEQYFGPGTRLTVT.

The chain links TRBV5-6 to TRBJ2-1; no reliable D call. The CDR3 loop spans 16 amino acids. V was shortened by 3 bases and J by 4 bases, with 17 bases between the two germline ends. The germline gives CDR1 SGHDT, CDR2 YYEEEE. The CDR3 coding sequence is TGTGCCAGCAGCTCCCTTACTTCACCCGAGTACAATGAGCAGTTCTTC. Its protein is CASSSLTSPEYNEQFF.

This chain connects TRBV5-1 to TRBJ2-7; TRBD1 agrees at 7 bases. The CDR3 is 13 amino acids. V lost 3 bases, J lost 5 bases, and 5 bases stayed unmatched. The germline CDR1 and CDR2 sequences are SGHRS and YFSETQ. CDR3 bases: TGCGCCAGCAGCTGGACAGGAGGCGACGAGCAGTACTTC. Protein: CASSWTGGDEQYF.

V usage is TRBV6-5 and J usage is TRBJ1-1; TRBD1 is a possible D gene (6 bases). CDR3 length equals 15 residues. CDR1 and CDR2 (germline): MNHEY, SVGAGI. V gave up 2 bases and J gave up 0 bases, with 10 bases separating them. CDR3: CASSYGQYMNTEAFF. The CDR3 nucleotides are TGTGCCAGCAGTTACGGACAGTACATGAACACTGAAGCTTTCTTT.

The CDR3 reads CASSELQSTDTQYF. As DNA, the CDR3 is TGTGCCAGCAGTGAGCTCCAGAGCACAGATACGCAGTATTTT. The chain uses TRBV2 and TRBJ2-3, with D unresolved. Trimming took off 3 bases at V and 0 bases at J, with 7 bases between the two ends. The CDR3 length is 14 residues. Germline V CDR1 and CDR2: SNHLY, FYNNEI. Full variable domain (outside the CDR3, taken from reference TRBV2 and TRBJ2-3): EPEVTQTPSHQVTQMGQEVILRCVPISNHLYFYWYRQILGQKVEFLVSFYNNEISEKSEIFDDQFSVERPDGSNFTLKIRSTKLEDSAMYFCASSELQSTDTQYFGPGTRLTVL.

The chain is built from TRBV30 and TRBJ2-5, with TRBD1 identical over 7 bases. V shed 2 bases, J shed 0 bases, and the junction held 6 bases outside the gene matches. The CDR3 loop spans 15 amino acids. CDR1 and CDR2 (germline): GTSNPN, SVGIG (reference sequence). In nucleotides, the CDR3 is TGTGCCTGGAGTCCCGGACAGGCCTACCAAGAGACCCAGTACTTC. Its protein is CAWSPGQAYQETQYF.

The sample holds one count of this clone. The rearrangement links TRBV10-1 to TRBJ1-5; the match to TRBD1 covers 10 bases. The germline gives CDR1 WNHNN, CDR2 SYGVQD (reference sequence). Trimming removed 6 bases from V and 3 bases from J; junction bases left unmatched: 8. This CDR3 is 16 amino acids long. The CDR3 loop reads CASSDIGTGVNQPQHF. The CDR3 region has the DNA TGCGCCAGCAGCGATATCGGGACAGGGGTCAATCAGCCCCAGCATTTT.

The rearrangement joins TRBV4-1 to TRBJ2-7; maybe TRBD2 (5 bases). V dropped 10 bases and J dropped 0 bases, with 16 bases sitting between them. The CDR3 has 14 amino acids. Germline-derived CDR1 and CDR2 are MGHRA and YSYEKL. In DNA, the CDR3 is TGCGCCACCAGAGAACTAGGGAGCTCCTACGAGCAGTACTTC. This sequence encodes CATRELGSSYEQYF.

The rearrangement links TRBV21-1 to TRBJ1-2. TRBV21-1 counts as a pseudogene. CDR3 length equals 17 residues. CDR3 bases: TGTGCCAGCAGCAAAGCGCAAATTCCTCGGGATAACTATGGCTACACCTTC. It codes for CASSKAQIPRDNYGYTF.

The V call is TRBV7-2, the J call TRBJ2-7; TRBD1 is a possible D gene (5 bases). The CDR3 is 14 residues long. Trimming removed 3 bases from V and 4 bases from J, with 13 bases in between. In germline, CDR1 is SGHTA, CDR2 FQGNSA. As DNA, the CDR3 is TGTGCCAGCAGCTTTAGGGGTAGCCGTTACGAGCAGTACTTC. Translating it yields CASSFRGSRYEQYF. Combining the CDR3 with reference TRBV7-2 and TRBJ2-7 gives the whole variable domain GAGVSQSPSNKVTEKGKDVELRCDPISGHTALYWYRQSLGQGLEFLIYFQGNSAPDKSGLPSDRFSAERTGGSVSTLTIQRTQQEDSAVYLCASSFRGSRYEQYFGPGTRLTVT.

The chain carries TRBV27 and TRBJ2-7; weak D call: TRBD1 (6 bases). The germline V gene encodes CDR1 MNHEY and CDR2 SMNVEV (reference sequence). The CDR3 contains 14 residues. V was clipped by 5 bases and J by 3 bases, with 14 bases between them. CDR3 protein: CASSPTGQLYEQYF. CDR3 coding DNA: TGTGCCAGCAGTCCGACCGGACAGCTCTACGAGCAGTACTTC.

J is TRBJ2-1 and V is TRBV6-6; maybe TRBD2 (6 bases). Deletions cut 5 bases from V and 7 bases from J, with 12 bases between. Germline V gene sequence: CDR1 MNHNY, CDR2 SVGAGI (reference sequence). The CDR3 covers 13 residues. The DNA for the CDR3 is TGTGCCAGCAGTACGGGAGCGTATAATGAGCAGTTCTTC. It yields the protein CASSTGAYNEQFF.

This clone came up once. The CDR3 reads CASSFDRGGQPQHF. DNA for the CDR3: TGCGCCAGCAGCTTTGACAGGGGTGGCCAGCCCCAGCATTTT. V usage is TRBV5-1 and J usage is TRBJ1-5, with 8 bases fitting TRBD1. This CDR3 has 14 amino acids. Germline V CDR1 and CDR2: SGHRS, YFSETQ. J lost 7 bases, V lost 2 bases, and 5 bases had no gene match.

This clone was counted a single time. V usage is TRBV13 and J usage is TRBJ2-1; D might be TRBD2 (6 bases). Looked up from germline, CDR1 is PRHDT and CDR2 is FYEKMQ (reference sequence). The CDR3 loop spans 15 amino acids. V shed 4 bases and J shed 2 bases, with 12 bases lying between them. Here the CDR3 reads CASSSGGRPYNEQFF. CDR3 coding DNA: TGTGCCAGCAGCTCCGGGGGACGACCCTACAATGAGCAGTTCTTC.

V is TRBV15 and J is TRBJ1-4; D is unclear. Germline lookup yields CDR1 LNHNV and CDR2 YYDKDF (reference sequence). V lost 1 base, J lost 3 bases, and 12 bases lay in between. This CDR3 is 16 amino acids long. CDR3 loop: CATSRGLTVPNEKLFF. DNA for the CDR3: TGTGCCACCAGCAGAGGATTAACGGTCCCTAATGAAAAACTGTTTTTT. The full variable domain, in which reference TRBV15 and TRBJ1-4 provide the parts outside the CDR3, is DAMVIQNPRYQVTQFGKPVTLSCSQTLNHNVMYWYQQKSSQAPKLLFHYYDKDFNNEADTPDNFQSRRPNTSFCFLDIRSPGLGDTAMYLCATSRGLTVPNEKLFFGSGTQLSVL.